A selection of T cell receptor beta chains follows, all from one sample in a study of cytotoxic CD8 clonotypes in ibrutinib-treated CLL. TCRdb's table, derived via immunoSEQ multiplex PCR, lists solely in-frame clones and lacks some. The sample lists 200,000 to 250,000 clones, about three quarters occurring once. The starting material was PBMCs, obtained after 12 months of ibrutinib treatment. Receptors originate from a human donor with chronic lymphocytic leukemia. The CDR3 runs from the conserved cysteine through the conserved F or W. The D gene is left open where the match is weak. Clone size appears in some rows only: once, few, many, or a class for an expanded clone.

size	J	D	V	DNA	CDR3
few	TRBJ2-2	.	TRBV28	TGTGCCGGAAAGACAGCGAACACCGGGGAGCTGTTTTTT	CAGKTANTGELFF
.	TRBJ2-1	.	TRBV27	TGTGCCAGCAGTTTCGCCCTGAACAATGAGCAGTTCTTC	CASSFALNNEQFF
.	TRBJ2-7	TRBD1	TRBV30	TGTGCCTGGAGCTCAGGACAGGGGGTCTACGAGCAGTACTTC	CAWSSGQGVYEQYF
.	TRBJ2-1	TRBD1	TRBV4-3	TGCGCCAGCAGCCAACAGGACAGGCGCCTCCACAATGAGCAGTTCTTC	CASSQQDRRLHNEQFF
.	TRBJ2-7	.	TRBV5-1	TGCGCCAGCAGCGTGGACAGCTACGAGCAGTACTTC	CASSVDSYEQYF
.	TRBJ1-1	.	TRBV28	TGTGCCAGCAGTTCCGGACGGGCCCAGGGCACTGAAGCTTTCTTT	CASSSGRAQGTEAFF
once	TRBJ2-5	TRBD1	TRBV9	TGTGCCAGCAGCCCCAAGGGAACAGGGGGCCAAAAGACCCAGTACTTC	CASSPKGTGGQKTQYF
once	TRBJ1-4	.	TRBV29-1	TGCAGCGTCGGCGTTTGGTTGCCGCCTTTTGATGAAAAACTGTTTTTT	CSVGVWLPPFDEKLFF
.	TRBJ1-4	TRBD1	TRBV6-6	TGTGCCAGCAGCCCAGGGACAGCCGCTAATGAAAAACTGTTTTTT	CASSPGTAANEKLFF
few	TRBJ1-2	.	TRBV7-3	TGTGCCAGCAGCCCCAACCTAGGGTCCTCCAACTATGGCTACACCTTC	CASSPNLGSSNYGYTF
.	TRBJ1-5	.	TRBV6-6	TGTGCCAGCAGTCTTCAAGCGGGCAATCAGCCCCAGCATTTT	CASSLQAGNQPQHF
.	TRBJ1-2	.	TRBV9	TGTGCCAGCAGCGTCGGTACAGGGCTTCGCTACACCTTC	CASSVGTGLRYTF
.	TRBJ1-4	TRBD1	TRBV27	TGTGCCAGCAGTTCCACTGGGACAGGTCTCAAAAAACTGTTTTTT	CASSSTGTGLKKLFF
once	TRBJ2-1	.	TRBV27	TGTGCCAGCAGTTTGGAGGGACCAAATGAGCAGTTCTTC	CASSLEGPNEQFF
.	TRBJ2-7	.	TRBV5-1	TGCGCCAGCAGCTTGGGCGACAGAGCCTACGAGCAGTACTTC	CASSLGDRAYEQYF
.	TRBJ1-1	.	TRBV4-1	TGCGCCAGCAGCCAAGATGGGATGAACACTGAAGCTTTCTTT	CASSQDGMNTEAFF
.	TRBJ1-1	TRBD1	TRBV28	TGTGCCAGCAGGACTCAGGGACAGAGGAACACTGAAGCTTTCTTT	CASRTQGQRNTEAFF
.	TRBJ1-2	.	TRBV6-5	TGTGCCAGCAGTTCCTATCGGGGGGCAGACTATGGCTACACCTTC	CASSSYRGADYGYTF
.	TRBJ2-1	.	TRBV7-9	TGTGCCAGCAGACTCTCCACAACCGGGACTTCCTACAATGAGCAGTTCTTC	CASRLSTTGTSYNEQFF
.	TRBJ1-6	TRBD1	TRBV30	TGTGCCTGGAGTGTATGGACAGGGATGGGGAATTCACCCCTCCACTTT	CAWSVWTGMGNSPLHF
once	TRBJ1-1	.	TRBV7-6	TGTGCCAGCAGCGCGACGAACACTGAAGCTTTCTTT	CASSATNTEAFF
.	TRBJ2-7	TRBD1	TRBV7-6	TGTGCCAGTCGGGACAGCCAAACTTACGAGCAGTACTTC	CASRDSQTYEQYF
.	TRBJ1-4	.	TRBV5-1	TGCGCCAGCAGCTTGGCCATGTCTCGGGAAAAACTGTTTTTT	CASSLAMSREKLFF
.	TRBJ2-5	TRBD2	TRBV30	TGTGCCTGGAAGGGACTAGCGGGAGCTTCAGAGACCCAGTACTTC	CAWKGLAGASETQYF
.	TRBJ2-3	.	TRBV7-9	TGTGCCAGCAGCTCCCCTAGCACAGATACGCAGTATTTT	CASSSPSTDTQYF
many	TRBJ2-3	.	TRBV27	TGTGCCAGCAGTTCTAACAGGGTTGGAGATACGCAGTATTTT	CASSSNRVGDTQYF
.	TRBJ1-2	.	TRBV7-3	TGTGCCAGCAGCTTATCAACCGGGGCTCCGATTATTTTC	CASSLSTGAPIIF
.	TRBJ2-1	.	TRBV25-1	TGTGCCAGCAGTGAATCTCAGTTTCGCTACAATGAGCAGTTCTTC	CASSESQFRYNEQFF
.	TRBJ2-3	.	TRBV5-8	TGTGCCAGCAGCCCTTTGAACCGTGAAGGGGATACGCAGTATTTT	CASSPLNREGDTQYF
.	TRBJ1-6	TRBD1	TRBV2	TGTGCCAGCAGCGGACAGGGTAGGAATTCACCCCTCCACTTT	CASSGQGRNSPLHF